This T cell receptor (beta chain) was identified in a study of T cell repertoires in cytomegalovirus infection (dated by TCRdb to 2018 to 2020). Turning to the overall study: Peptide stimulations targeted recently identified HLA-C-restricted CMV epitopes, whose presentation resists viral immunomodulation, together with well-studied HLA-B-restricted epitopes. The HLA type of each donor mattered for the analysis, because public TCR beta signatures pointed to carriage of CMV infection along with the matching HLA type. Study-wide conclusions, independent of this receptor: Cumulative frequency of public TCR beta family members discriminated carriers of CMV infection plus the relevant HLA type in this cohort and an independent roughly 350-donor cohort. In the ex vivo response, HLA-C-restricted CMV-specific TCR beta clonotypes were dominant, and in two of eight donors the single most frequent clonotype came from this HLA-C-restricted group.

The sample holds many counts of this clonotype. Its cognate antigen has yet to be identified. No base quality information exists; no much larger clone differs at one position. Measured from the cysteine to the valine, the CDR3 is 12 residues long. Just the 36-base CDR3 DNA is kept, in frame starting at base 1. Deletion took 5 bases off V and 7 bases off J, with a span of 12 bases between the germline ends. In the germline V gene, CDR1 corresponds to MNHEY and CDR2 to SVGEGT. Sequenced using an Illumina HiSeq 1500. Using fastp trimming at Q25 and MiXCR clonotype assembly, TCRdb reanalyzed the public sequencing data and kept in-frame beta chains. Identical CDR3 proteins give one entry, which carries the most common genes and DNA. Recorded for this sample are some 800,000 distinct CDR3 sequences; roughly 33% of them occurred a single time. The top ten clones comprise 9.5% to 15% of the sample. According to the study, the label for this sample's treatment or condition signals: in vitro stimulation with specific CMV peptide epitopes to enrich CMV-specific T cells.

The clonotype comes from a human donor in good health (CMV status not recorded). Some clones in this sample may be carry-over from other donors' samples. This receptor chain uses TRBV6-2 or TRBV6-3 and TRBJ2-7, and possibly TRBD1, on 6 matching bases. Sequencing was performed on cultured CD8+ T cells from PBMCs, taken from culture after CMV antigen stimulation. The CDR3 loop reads CASSQGYEEQYV. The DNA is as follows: TGTGCCAGCAGTCAGGGGTACGAAGAGCAGTACGTC.